These T cell receptor beta chains were read from a single sample in a study of T cell changes during pregnancy in multiple sclerosis. Sequencing was performed with immunoSEQ multiplex PCR; in TCRdb, only in-frame clones are kept and a portion is missing. The data contain 40,000 to 55,000 clones, roughly 90% of them seen just once; the ten biggest clones take up approximately 2.9%. The specimen comprised CD8+ T cells from peripheral blood mononuclear cells, sampled in the second trimester of pregnancy. The receptor source for this set is a female donor with multiple sclerosis, enrolled in a pregnancy study. Each CDR3 is given with its conserved first and last residue. The order of the fields is D gene, J gene, clone size, V gene, CDR3 protein, CDR3 DNA. A D gene is named only where the DNA matches it firmly. Where a row states a size, it is once, few, many or the class of an expanded clone; other rows omit it.

TRBD1	TRBJ2-7	-	TRBV4-1	CASSLALGQGVYEQYF	TGCGCCAGCAGCCTAGCCTTAGGGCAGGGGGTCTACGAGCAGTACTTC
TRBD1	TRBJ2-1	-	TRBV9	CASSAGTGFNEQFF	TGTGCCAGCAGCGCCGGGACAGGGTTCAATGAGCAGTTCTTC
-	TRBJ2-3	-	TRBV11-3	CASSGLPSTDTQYF	TGTGCCAGCAGCGGACTCCCGAGCACAGATACGCAGTATTTT
TRBD2	TRBJ2-2	-	TRBV7-2	CASSLGSGFRGGRIGELFF	TGTGCCAGCAGCTTAGGTAGTGGGTTCCGGGGGGGCCGGATCGGGGAGCTGTTTTTT
-	TRBJ1-3	-	TRBV7-6	CASSSRQFTSGNTIYF	TGTGCCAGCAGCTCCCGACAGTTCACCTCTGGAAACACCATATATTTT
-	TRBJ1-5	-	TRBV28	CASSADDRINQPQHF	TGTGCCAGCAGTGCCGACGACAGAATCAATCAGCCCCAGCATTTT
-	TRBJ1-1	-	TRBV5-4	CASEELNTEAFF	TGTGCCAGCGAGGAGCTGAACACTGAAGCTTTCTTT
TRBD1	TRBJ1-5	-	TRBV25-1	CASSGQGLGNQPQHF	TGTGCCAGCAGTGGACAGGGGTTGGGCAATCAGCCCCAGCATTTT
-	TRBJ1-2	-	TRBV4-3	CASSQDRGGNYGYTF	TGCGCCAGCAGCCAAGATAGAGGGGGAAACTATGGCTACACCTTC
-	TRBJ2-1	once	TRBV19	CASRTGSPSYNEQFF	TGTGCCAGTAGGACAGGCTCTCCCTCCTACAATGAGCAGTTCTTC
-	TRBJ1-1	-	TRBV11-3	CASSLVRGAEAFF	TGTGCCAGCAGCTTAGTACGCGGGGCTGAAGCTTTCTTT
-	TRBJ2-6	many	TRBV27	CASSLFGGANVLTF	TGTGCCAGCAGTTTATTCGGTGGGGCCAACGTCCTGACTTTC
-	TRBJ2-2	-	TRBV4-3	CASSQEPGNTGELFF	TGCGCCAGCAGCCAAGAACCAGGGAACACCGGGGAGCTGTTTTTT
-	TRBJ2-5	-	TRBV4-3	CASSLGGGTGETQYF	TGCGCCAGCAGCCTCGGCGGGGGCACGGGAGAGACCCAGTACTTC
-	TRBJ1-6	-	TRBV4-1	CASSQGGGGDSPLHF	TGCGCCAGCAGCCAAGGTGGCGGGGGTGATTCACCCCTCCACTTT
TRBD1	TRBJ1-1	-	TRBV7-2	CASSLNFVVVGGKDTEAFF	TGTGCCAGCAGCTTAAATTTTGTAGTTGTAGGGGGCAAGGACACTGAAGCTTTCTTT
TRBD1	TRBJ1-2	once	TRBV7-8	CASSLGQLYGYTF	TGTGCCAGCAGCTTGGGACAGCTCTATGGCTACACCTTC
-	TRBJ2-1	once	TRBV11-2	CASSSARPGLFF	TGTGCCAGCAGCTCCGCCCGCCCAGGGCTGTTCTTC
TRBD2	TRBJ2-3	once	TRBV27	CASSLGGYDTQYF	TGTGCCAGCAGCCTCGGGGGGTACGATACGCAGTATTTT
-	TRBJ2-1	-	TRBV27	CASSGKQGQRVDEQFF	TGTGCCAGCAGTGGTAAACAGGGTCAGAGGGTTGATGAGCAGTTCTTC
-	TRBJ1-1	-	TRBV5-6	CASSLEQLTEAFF	TGTGCCAGCAGCTTGGAACAGTTGACTGAAGCTTTCTTT
TRBD1	TRBJ2-6	-	TRBV5-5	CASSPGTGHSGANVLTF	TGTGCCAGCAGCCCCGGGACAGGACACTCTGGGGCCAACGTCCTGACTTTC
TRBD2	TRBJ2-7	-	TRBV7-2	CASSWPSGGAYEQYF	TGTGCCAGCAGCTGGCCTAGCGGGGGGGCCTACGAGCAGTACTTC
TRBD2	TRBJ2-1	-	TRBV6-5	CASSYSGGSSYNEQFF	TGTGCCAGCAGTTACTCGGGCGGGAGCTCCTACAATGAGCAGTTCTTC
-	TRBJ2-7	few	TRBV5-5	CASSLKWQGTYYEQYF	TGTGCCAGCAGCTTGAAGTGGCAGGGGACATACTACGAGCAGTACTTC
TRBD2	TRBJ2-5	-	TRBV14	CASSRLAWGETQYF	TGTGCCAGCAGCCGACTAGCCTGGGGAGAGACCCAGTACTTC
-	TRBJ1-1	-	TRBV9	CASSVGGTVGTEAFF	TGTGCCAGCAGCGTCGGAGGTACCGTGGGCACTGAAGCTTTCTTT
TRBD1	TRBJ1-2	-	TRBV30	CAYTAGTGNGYTF	TGTGCCTACACAGCTGGGACAGGCAATGGCTACACCTTC
TRBD2	TRBJ2-1	-	TRBV9	CASNRGRGEVNEQFF	TGTGCCAGCAACCGGGGGCGGGGGGAAGTCAATGAGCAGTTCTTC
TRBD1	TRBJ1-2	-	TRBV4-1	CASSPTDRGWGYTF	TGCGCCAGCAGCCCCACGGACAGGGGCTGGGGCTACACCTTC
-	TRBJ1-2	-	TRBV25-1	CASSAGVVYGYTF	TGTGCCAGCAGTGCAGGTGTAGTCTATGGCTACACCTTC
-	TRBJ2-7	-	TRBV14	CASSQDSRGSYEQYF	TGTGCCAGCAGCCAAGATTCACGGGGTAGCTACGAGCAGTACTTC
-	TRBJ1-5	-	TRBV4-3	CASSQSTGSNQPQHF	TGCGCCAGCAGCCAAAGTACAGGGTCCAATCAGCCCCAGCATTTT
-	TRBJ1-5	-	TRBV5-6	CASSLGDQPQHF	TGTGCCAGCAGCTTAGGGGATCAGCCCCAGCATTTT
TRBD1	TRBJ2-7	-	TRBV4-3	CASSQDLTGNYEQYF	TGCGCCAGCAGCCAAGATCTGACAGGGAACTACGAGCAGTACTTC
TRBD1	TRBJ1-1	-	TRBV27	CASSLDRYTEAFF	TGTGCCAGCAGTTTGGACAGGTACACTGAAGCTTTCTTT
TRBD1	TRBJ1-4	-	TRBV7-9	CASSLVGQGADNEKLFF	TGTGCCAGCAGCTTAGTGGGACAGGGGGCGGATAATGAAAAACTGTTTTTT
-	TRBJ1-2	-	TRBV9	CASSGTVYGYTF	TGTGCCAGCAGCGGGACAGTTTATGGCTACACCTTC
-	TRBJ2-3	-	TRBV4-1	CASSQEPGLSSSDTQYF	TGCGCCAGCAGCCAAGAACCGGGACTCTCGTCTTCGGATACGCAGTATTTT
-	TRBJ1-5	-	TRBV30	CAWSGEQGESNQPQHF	TGTGCCTGGAGTGGGGAACAGGGAGAGAGCAATCAGCCCCAGCATTTT